This TCR beta chain originates from a study of blood T cell repertoires in COVID-19. Measured with immunoSEQ multiplex PCR; TCRdb has only the in-frame clones, and not every one. The data show around 100,000 clones, 70% to 90% seen once. The V gene lost 1 base and the J gene lost 3 bases, with 10 bases spanning the gap. Germline V gene lookup returns CDR1 SGHVS and CDR2 FQNEAQ. The CDR3 extends over 14 amino acids. The sample taken for sequencing was peripheral blood. The sequence was collected from a man in his fifties in a cohort sampled during active COVID-19. The chain joins TRBV7-8 to TRBJ2-7, with D tentatively TRBD1 (5 bases). The CDR3 is CASSLGAGNYEQYV. In DNA form, the CDR3 reads TGTGCCAGCAGCTTAGGGGCAGGGAACTACGAGCAGTACGTC.